Shown below are 8 T cell receptor beta chains from a single sample sequenced in a study of T cell repertoires in cytomegalovirus infection. The antigens for these receptors are not known. TCRdb called the reads again in MiXCR, with one record for every CDR3 protein. The sample holds under 50,000 distinct CDR3 sequences, 20% to 25% seen once. Sequencing input: PBMCs, sequenced either directly or after in vitro stimulation (not recorded which). The receptors were gathered from a human donor in good health (CMV status not recorded). Some clones in this sample may be carry-over from other donors' samples.

Only one count was recorded for this clonotype. J is TRBJ2-1 and V is TRBV15; 7 bases fit TRBD1. The CDR3 totals 12 residues. Germline assignment: CDR1 LNHNV and CDR2 YYDKDF (reference sequence). V was pared by 6 bases and J by 5 bases, with 1 base of the junction left unmatched. This chain's CDR3 is CATRDRNNEQFF. In DNA, the CDR3 is TGTGCCACCAGGGACAGGAACAATGAGCAGTTCTTC.

The V call is TRBV30, the J call TRBJ2-5, with 7 bases identical to TRBD1. The CDR3 has 13 amino acids. The V and J ends lost 2 bases and 5 bases, in that order; junction bases with no gene match: 5. Germline CDR1 GTSNPN, CDR2 SVGIG (reference sequence). CDR3 sequence: CAWSLGGLETQYF. As DNA, the CDR3 is TGTGCCTGGAGTCTAGGGGGCCTGGAGACCCAGTACTTC.

The chain links TRBV7-9 to TRBJ2-7; D gene uncertain. The CDR3 length is 12 residues. Trimming shortened V by 4 bases and J by 4 bases, and 8 bases separated the two germline ends. Per the germline V gene, CDR1 is SEHNR and CDR2 is FQNEAQ (reference sequence). This chain's CDR3 is CASSYTAYEQYF. The CDR3 DNA is TGTGCCAGCAGCTATACAGCGTACGAGCAGTACTTC.

This clonotype showed up just a few times. The genes are TRBV7-9 and TRBJ2-7; 8 bases agree with TRBD2. V shed 4 bases, J shed 3 bases, and the junction held 8 bases outside the gene matches. CDR1 and CDR2 (germline): SEHNR, FQNEAQ (reference sequence). The CDR3 is 15 residues long. For the CDR3, the DNA is TGTGCCAGCAGCTCCCCAGCGGGGGCCCACTACGAGCAGTACTTC. Protein product: CASSSPAGAHYEQYF.

The chain links TRBV6-6 to TRBJ2-2; D call uncertain. The CDR3 spans 11 residues. V was shortened by 5 bases and J by 5 bases, with 3 bases between the two germline ends. Germline CDR1 and CDR2: MNHNY and SVGAGI (reference sequence). CDR3 region: CASSGTGELFF. The CDR3 DNA follows: TGTGCCAGCAGTGGTACCGGGGAGCTGTTTTTT.

This clonotype was recorded once. This chain uses TRBV20-1 with TRBJ2-1, with 7 bases lining up with TRBD2. Losses at the gene ends were 8 bases for V and 1 base for J; bases not matched to a gene: 5. CDR3 length equals 13 residues. Germline V CDR1 and CDR2: DFQATT, SNEGSKA (reference sequence). In DNA, the CDR3 is TGCAGTTCGCGGGAGTTTTCCTACAATGAGCAGTTCTTC. It translates to CSSREFSYNEQFF.

The chain employs TRBV7-2 and TRBJ1-2; TRBD1 is a possible D gene (5 bases). V lost 5 bases, J lost 8 bases, and 15 bases lay in between. Germline V gene data show CDR1 as SGHTA and CDR2 as FQGNSA. The CDR3 has 13 residues. The DNA for the CDR3 is TGTGCCAGCAGCCCCCGGGAGCGGGGCGGCTACACCTTC. Its translation: CASSPRERGGYTF.

This clonotype showed up just a few times. This chain links TRBV7-6 with TRBJ2-7, with 9 nucleotides matching TRBD2. The CDR3 contains 15 residues. From germline, CDR1 is SGHVS and CDR2 FNYEAQ. The V and J ends lost 2 bases and 6 bases, in that order; junction bases with no gene match: 8. The CDR3 here is CASSLTPGLASEQYF. DNA of the CDR3: TGTGCCAGCAGCTTAACCCCGGGACTAGCCTCCGAGCAGTACTTC.